This T cell receptor (beta chain) was retrieved from a study of T-cell memory formation after mild COVID-19 (dated by TCRdb to the early 2020s). The study in broad terms: TCR sequence clusters from the two donors were largely donor specific. The cohort was made up of two young adult volunteers, one female and one male, who were previously healthy. In two donors, T-cell clones that expanded and contracted after mild COVID-19 were followed by sequencing TCRalpha and TCRbeta repertoires longitudinally. Summary of the overall study and its limitations: Contracting CD4+ clones turned up mainly in the CM and EM memory subsets, whereas EMRA was where CD8+ clones were enriched. Some responding clones were detected in pre-infection memory, suggesting pre-existing cross-reactive memory T cells joined the SARS-CoV-2 response. SARS-CoV-2 specificity of the second-wave clones peaking on day 37 was not confirmed. The study covered only a couple of mild cases, and larger cohorts including severe cases with pre-infection samples were considered necessary. Clones contracting from day 15 to 85 had balanced CD4/CD8 phenotypes, while a second wave expanding from day 15 to 37 was biased towards CD4+.

The data were produced on an Illumina NovaSeq 6000. Using 5'RACE with constant-segment primers, TCRalpha and TCRbeta cDNA libraries were constructed, with sample barcodes and unique molecular identifiers added in the process. RNA was extracted from every sample with Trizol reagent. Libraries were amplified in two PCR steps, with a second sample barcode and Illumina TruSeq adapters added in the second step. Sequencing of the libraries was done on an Illumina NovaSeq, producing 2 x 150 bp paired-end reads. Under the source paper's analysis protocol: With migec v1.2.7, reads were demultiplexed and then collapsed into UMI-guided consensus sequences. Using mixcr v2.1.11, UMI consensuses were aligned to TRA and TRB V and J templates and then assembled into clonotypes. Expanded or contracted clonotypes were those called significant by both edgeR and NoisET, with noise models trained on biological replicates. For edgeR calls, a false discovery rate-adjusted p below 0.01 and a log2 fold-change threshold of 1 were applied. PCA with hierarchical clustering of max-normalized trajectories of the 1000 most abundant clonotypes was used as exploratory dynamics analysis. Separately sequenced CD4+ and CD8+ repertoires were used to assign a CD4 or CD8 phenotype to each responding clone. Using fastp at Q25 and MiXCR, TCRdb reprocessed the public reads and kept productive beta chains. When rows share a CDR3 protein, they turn into one entry using the most common DNA and genes. Here the V and J calls rest on TCRdb's processing, not on the authors' analysis. Here the sample has 65,000 to 95,000 distinct CDR3 sequences; roughly 13% occur a single time. The ten top clones hold 40% to 45% of the sample.

Ficoll-Paque density gradient centrifugation was used to isolate PBMCs. Including the terminal cysteine and phenylalanine, the CDR3 comprises 15 residues. The DNA shown is the 45-base CDR3, in frame from base 1. V sheds 1 base and J sheds 7 bases, leaving 15 bases between their ends. The germline V gene encodes CDR1 SGHRS and CDR2 YFSETQ. On this clonotype: No antigen is known for it. It has no much larger one-base neighbor in the sample; base qualities were not kept.

The material sequenced was PBMCs or a T cell subset sorted from them (not recorded which). This chain joins TRBV5-1 to TRBJ1-5; a tentative D match to TRBD1 spans 5 bases. The receptor was isolated from a man in his late teens or twenties who had mild COVID-19 (a few samples of this study predate the infection). The sample titles of this study are shuffled in the database, so cell type and time point are left out; the donor was told from shared clones. The CDR3 is CASSLNPGLRQPQHF. The nucleotide sequence is TGCGCCAGCAGCTTGAACCCGGGGCTCAGGCAGCCCCAGCATTTT.